This T cell receptor (beta chain) was observed in a study of CD8 T cells in Susac syndrome (dated by TCRdb to about 2019). Notes on the research overall: Whether CD8+ T cell activation and differentiation in Susac syndrome was antigen driven was tested using repertoire sequencing.

RNA was extracted with the RNeasy kit and 0.5 to 1 ug was reverse transcribed using random hexamers. TCR beta CDR3 regions were amplified with the immunoSEQ multiplex PCR assay covering 54 Vbeta and 13 Jbeta segments. PCR amplification bias was corrected by using a synthetic template baseline for primer optimization and computational correction. Turning to the authors' computational methods: Only productive sequences were kept, with reads annotated to V, D and J genes according to IMGT and analyzed in immunoSEQ Analyzer. To calculate clonality, Shannon entropy was normalized by log2 of the number of productive unique sequences and then subtracted from one. For each patient and control, public and private clones were evaluated among the 100 most prevalent clones. Clones were defined as Susac-specific when absent from the healthy and MS cohorts, from roughly 1,000 published viral clones and from other ImmuneACCESS disease sequences. TCRdb reran the public reads through fastp at Q25 and MiXCR, keeping productive beta chains. Under each unique CDR3 protein, matching rows form one entry showing the most common genes and DNA. These V and J calls originate from TCRdb's pipeline instead of the authors' own analysis. This sample lists over 200,000 distinct CDR3 sequences; approximately 95% were detected once. 0.082% of the sample is taken by the ten largest.

Broader findings and caveats from the paper: The TCR sequencing and HLA analysis was acknowledged to have included a relatively small number of individuals.

On this clonotype: The antigen it recognizes is unknown. The record has no base qualities; no much larger clone is one base away.

The V and J ends are trimmed by 2 bases and 4 bases, leaving 11 bases between them. From the cysteine through the phenylalanine, the CDR3 covers 13 amino acids. Only the CDR3 DNA is retained, 39 bases long and in frame from the first base. Per the germline V gene (reference sequence), GTSNPN is the CDR1 and SVGIG is the CDR2. Peripheral blood CD8+ and CD4+ T cells from healthy donors, Susac syndrome patients and multiple sclerosis patients were profiled using high-throughput TCR beta sequencing. The multiple sclerosis controls were treatment-naive patients whose relapsing-remitting disease, either stable or active, fulfilled the revised McDonald criteria. CD8+ TEMRA cells were enriched by FACS, while bulk CD8+ and CD4+ T cells were purified by magnetic negative isolation. Blood was collected in EDTA tubes and processed within 24 hours, with PBMCs isolated through density gradient centrifugation. PBMCs intended for TCR sequencing were cryopreserved in liquid nitrogen and thawed later in a water bath at 37 degrees C. A purity of at least 90% was achieved for sorted or isolated CD4+, CD8+ and CD8+ TEMRA cells.

The chain links TRBV30 with TRBJ1-1, with the D gene not clear enough to name. The source of this sequence is a human donor with multiple sclerosis. Sequencing was performed on CD4+ T cells from PBMCs. The nucleotide sequence reads TGTGCCTGGAGTCTCCTGGGAGGCACTGAAGCTTTCTTT. Protein translation: CAWSLLGGTEAFF.